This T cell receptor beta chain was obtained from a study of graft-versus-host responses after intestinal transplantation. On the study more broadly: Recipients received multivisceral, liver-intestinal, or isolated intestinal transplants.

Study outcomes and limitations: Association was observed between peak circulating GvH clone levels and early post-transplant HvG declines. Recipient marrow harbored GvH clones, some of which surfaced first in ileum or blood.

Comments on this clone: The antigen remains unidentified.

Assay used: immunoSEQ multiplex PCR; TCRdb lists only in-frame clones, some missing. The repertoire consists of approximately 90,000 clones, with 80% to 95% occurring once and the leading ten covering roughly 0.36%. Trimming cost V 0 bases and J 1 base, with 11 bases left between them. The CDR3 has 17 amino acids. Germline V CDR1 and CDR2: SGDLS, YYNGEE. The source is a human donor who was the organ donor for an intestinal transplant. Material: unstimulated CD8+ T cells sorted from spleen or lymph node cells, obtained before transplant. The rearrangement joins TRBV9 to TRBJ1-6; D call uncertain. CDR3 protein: CASSVEPGKSYNSPLHF. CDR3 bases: TGTGCCAGCAGCGTAGAGCCGGGAAAGTCCTATAATTCACCCCTCCACTTT.